This T cell receptor (beta chain) was obtained from a study of cytomegalovirus exposure and HLA in healthy donors. Findings of the study overall: Association with HLA alleles at 0.05 false discovery rate was found for 15,000 or so TCR beta sequences in a later analysis. TCR beta sequences reportedly predicted the HLA-A and HLA-B alleles of most subjects accurately.

About this clone itself: The target antigen is unknown.

Use of 60 Vbeta and 13 Jbeta primers characterized the PCR. The table came from immunoSEQ multiplex PCR; TCRdb's copy has only in-frame clones and leaves some out. The table has some 80,000 clones, more than 60% seen once. Germline V gives CDR1 SGHAT, CDR2 FQNNGV. The length of the CDR3 is 16 residues. V lost 5 bases and J lost 0, with 17 bases in between. The material sequenced was PBMCs. This receptor was obtained from a man between 40 and 49 years old in good health and CMV-seronegative. This chain joins TRBV11-2 and TRBJ2-7; the D gene is possibly TRBD2 (6 bases). CDR3 coding DNA: TGTGCCAGCAGCGGGGGGACGGGAACAGCCTCCTACGAGCAGTACTTC. Protein product: CASSGGTGTASYEQYF.